These 5 T cell receptor beta chains originate from one sample sequenced in a study of blood T cell repertoires in COVID-19 (dated by TCRdb to 2020 to 2021). The library relied on the immunoSEQ multiplex PCR assay. The table comes from immuneACCESS by way of TCRdb, which keeps in-frame sequences with V and J called. Part of the clones is missing from these tables; in studies checked, under half for an unresolved V gene and the rest for unknown reasons. Recorded for this sample are just over 300,000 clones; about 90% of them occurred a single time. Of the sample, about 2% falls within the top ten clones. The sample consisted of peripheral blood. The receptors were sampled from a woman in her 30s with COVID-19, enrolled during active disease.

V and J are TRBV2 and TRBJ1-6, with D perhaps TRBD1 (5 bases). The germline V and J ends were trimmed by 7 bases and 8 bases, with 12 bases remaining between them. The CDR3 has 13 amino acids. CDR1 SNHLY and CDR2 FYNNEI come from the germline V gene. The CDR3 loop is CASNEGHYSPLHF. CDR3 coding DNA: TGTGCCAGCAATGAGGGGCATTATTCACCCCTCCACTTT.

The chain carries TRBV27 and TRBJ2-3, with 10 bases matching TRBD2. CDR1 and CDR2 from the germline V gene are MNHEY and SMNVEV (reference sequence). The CDR3 has 15 residues. Losses at the gene ends were 3 bases for V and 4 bases for J; bases not matched to a gene: 4. CDR3 sequence: CASSFLAGVADTQYF. Written as DNA, the CDR3 is TGTGCCAGCAGTTTTCTAGCGGGGGTCGCAGATACGCAGTATTTT.

This chain links TRBV19 with TRBJ1-1; D not resolved. Germline CDR1 is LNHDA and CDR2 is SQIVND (reference sequence). The V gene lost 4 bases and the J gene lost 1 base, with 10 bases spanning the gap. The CDR3 extends over 14 amino acids. Here the CDR3 reads CASSTARSNTEAFF. The CDR3 region has the DNA TGTGCCAGTAGTACTGCCAGATCGAACACTGAAGCTTTCTTT.

The genes are TRBV28 and TRBJ1-2; 8 positions agree with TRBD1. CDR3 length: 12 amino acids. V trimming: 11 bases; J trimming: 8 bases; junction bases outside the gene matches: 10. From germline, CDR1 is MDHEN and CDR2 SYDVKM. The CDR3 here is CASYRGAEGYTF. The DNA of the CDR3 is TGTGCCTCCTACAGGGGGGCTGAGGGCTACACCTTC.

About this clone: Germline is not matched at one junction end, which may reflect a read error. The CDR3 protein is CASSLVAGASYNEQFF. As DNA, the CDR3 is TGTGCTAGCAGCTTAGTAGCGGGGGCGAGCTACAATGAGCAGTTCTTC. The chain links TRBV7-7 to TRBJ2-1; TRBD2 matches 9 bases. From germline, CDR1 is SSHAT and CDR2 FNYEAQ (reference sequence). This CDR3 comprises 16 residues.